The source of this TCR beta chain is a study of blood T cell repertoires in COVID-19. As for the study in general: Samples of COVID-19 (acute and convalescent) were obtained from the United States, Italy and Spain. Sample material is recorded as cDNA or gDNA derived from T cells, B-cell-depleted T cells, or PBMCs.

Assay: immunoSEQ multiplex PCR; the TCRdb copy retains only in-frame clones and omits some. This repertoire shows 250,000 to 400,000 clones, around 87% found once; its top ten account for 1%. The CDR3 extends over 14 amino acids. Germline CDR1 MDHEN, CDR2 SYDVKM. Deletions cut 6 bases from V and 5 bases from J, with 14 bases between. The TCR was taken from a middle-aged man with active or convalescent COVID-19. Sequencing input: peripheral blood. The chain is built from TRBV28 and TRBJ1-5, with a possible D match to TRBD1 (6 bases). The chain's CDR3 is CASSQQGGDQPQHF. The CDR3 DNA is TGTGCCAGCAGCCAACAGGGTGGGGATCAGCCCCAGCATTTT.